One and the same sample provided the 8 T cell receptor beta chains below, sequenced in a study of OX40 agonist ivuxolimab in advanced cancers. Libraries were prepared through the immunoSEQ multiplex PCR assay. Drawn from immuneACCESS, this table holds only the in-frame rearrangements with V and J called that TCRdb kept. Clones are partly lost; checked studies trace under half to an unresolved V gene and leave the rest unexplained. For this sample there are under 70,000 clones; 85% to 90% appear just once. In total, the top ten clones hold 11% of the sample. Sequencing used CD4+ or CD8+ T cells sorted from blood, obtained in a trial of the OX40 agonist ivuxolimab. Source of these receptors: an adult with an advanced solid tumor such as melanoma, head and neck, liver or kidney cancer.

The CDR3 loop is CASSLVGLSPLHF. The CDR3 DNA reads as TGTGCCAGCAGCCTAGTGGGGTTATCACCCCTCCACTTT. This rearrangement joins TRBV14 to TRBJ1-6, with D unresolved. Trimming left V 4 bases short and J 10 bases short, with 11 bases between. The CDR3 contains 13 residues. Per the germline V gene, CDR1 is SGHDN and CDR2 is FVKESK.

This clone was picked up a small number of times. The gene calls are TRBV4-2 and TRBJ2-7; D may be TRBD2 (5 bases). The CDR3 is 17 amino acids. Germline loops: CDR1 LGHNA, CDR2 YNFKEQ. The ends were cut back, 0 bases at V and 6 bases at J, with 21 bases in the middle. CDR3 sequence: CASSQDQWHRRRPEQYF. The CDR3, as DNA: TGTGCCAGCAGCCAAGATCAGTGGCATCGGAGGCGCCCCGAGCAGTACTTC.

The chain employs TRBV6-6 and TRBJ2-7; TRBD2 matches 9 bases. The CDR3 extends over 14 amino acids. V shed 4 bases and J 3 bases; nucleotides not matched to a gene: 4. Germline-derived CDR1 and CDR2 are MNHNY and SVGAGI (reference sequence). CDR3 in amino acids: CASSSSGISYEQYF. CDR3 nucleotides: TGTGCCAGCAGTTCTAGCGGGATTAGCTACGAGCAGTACTTC.

The rearrangement uses TRBV10-2 and TRBJ1-5; 10 bases align to TRBD1. Trimming removed 5 bases from V and 3 bases from J; junction bases left unmatched: 4. The germline V gene has CDR1 WSHSY and CDR2 SAAADI. The CDR3 extends over 15 amino acids. This CDR3 reads CASSRDRGDNQPQHF. The CDR3 DNA sequence: TGCGCCAGCAGTCGGGACAGGGGTGACAATCAGCCCCAGCATTTT.

The CDR3 region is CASSQSRGPYNEQFF. CDR3 DNA: TGTGCCAGCAGCCAATCCCGGGGCCCTTACAATGAGCAGTTCTTC. The chain recombines TRBV4-2 with TRBJ2-1, with D tentatively TRBD1 or TRBD2 (5 bases each). The germline gives CDR1 LGHNA, CDR2 YNFKEQ. Trimming pared 2 bases from V and 4 bases from J, leaving 12 bases between. This CDR3 is 15 amino acids long.

The chain uses TRBV18 and TRBJ1-2; no definite D call. The CDR3 covers 13 residues. The germline CDR1 and CDR2 sequences are KGHSH and LQKENI. Trimming took off 6 bases at V and 4 bases at J, with 12 bases between the two ends. This chain's CDR3 is CASSQDKIYGYTF. CDR3 DNA: TGTGCCAGCTCCCAGGATAAGATCTATGGCTACACCTTC. The whole variable domain, filled in from reference TRBV18 and TRBJ1-2, reads NAGVMQNPRHLVRRRGQEARLRCSPMKGHSHVYWYRQLPEEGLKFMVYLQKENIIDESGMPKERFSAEFPKEGPSILRIQQVVRGDSAAYFCASSQDKIYGYTFGSGTRLTVV.

V usage is TRBV9 and J usage is TRBJ2-3; D is ambiguous. Germline CDR1 reads SGDLS; CDR2 reads YYNGEE. This CDR3 comprises 14 residues. V was cut by 4 bases and J by 4 bases, with 13 bases left in between. The CDR3 DNA follows: TGTGCCAGCAGCCACGGGCTAGTCCCAGATACGCAGTATTTT. Translating it yields CASSHGLVPDTQYF.

The chain uses TRBV5-1 and TRBJ1-4; D is undetermined. V gave up 0 bases and J gave up 2 bases, with 5 bases separating them. This CDR3 region has 14 residues. Per the germline V gene, CDR1 is SGHRS and CDR2 is YFSETQ. The CDR3 sequence: CASSLGPTNEKLFF. CDR3 DNA sequence: TGCGCCAGCAGCTTGGGGCCGACTAATGAAAAACTGTTTTTT.